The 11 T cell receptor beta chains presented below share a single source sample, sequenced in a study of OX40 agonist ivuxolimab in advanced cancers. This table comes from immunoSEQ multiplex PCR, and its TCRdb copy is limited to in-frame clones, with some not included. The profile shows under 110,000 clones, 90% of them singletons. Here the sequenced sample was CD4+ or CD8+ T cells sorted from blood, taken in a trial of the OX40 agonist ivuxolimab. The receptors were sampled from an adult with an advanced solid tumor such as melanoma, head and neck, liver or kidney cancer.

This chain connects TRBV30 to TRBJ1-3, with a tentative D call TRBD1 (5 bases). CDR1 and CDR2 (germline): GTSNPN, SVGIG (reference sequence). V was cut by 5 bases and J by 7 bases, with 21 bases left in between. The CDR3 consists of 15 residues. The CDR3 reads CAWGDWTPRRNTIYF. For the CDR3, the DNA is TGTGCCTGGGGAGATTGGACACCTCGCCGGAACACCATATATTTT.

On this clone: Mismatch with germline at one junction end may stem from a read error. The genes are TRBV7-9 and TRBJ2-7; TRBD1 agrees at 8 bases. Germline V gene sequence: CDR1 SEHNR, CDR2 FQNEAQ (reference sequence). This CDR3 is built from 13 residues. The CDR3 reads CASSDRGPYGQYF. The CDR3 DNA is TGTGCCAGCAGCGACAGGGGCCCCTACGGGCAGTACTTC.

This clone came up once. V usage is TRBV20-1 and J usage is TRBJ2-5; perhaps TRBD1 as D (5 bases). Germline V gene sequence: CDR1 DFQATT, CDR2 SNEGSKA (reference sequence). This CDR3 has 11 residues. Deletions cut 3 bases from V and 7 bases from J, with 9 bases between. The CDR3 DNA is TGCAGTGCTAGGGGCAGGGTGACCCAGTACTTC. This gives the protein CSARGRVTQYF.

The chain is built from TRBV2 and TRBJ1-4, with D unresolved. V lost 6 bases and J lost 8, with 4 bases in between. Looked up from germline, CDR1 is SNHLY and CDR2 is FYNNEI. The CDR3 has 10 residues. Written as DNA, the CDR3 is TGTGCCAGCAGGGGGGAAAAACTGTTTTTT. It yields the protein CASRGEKLFF.

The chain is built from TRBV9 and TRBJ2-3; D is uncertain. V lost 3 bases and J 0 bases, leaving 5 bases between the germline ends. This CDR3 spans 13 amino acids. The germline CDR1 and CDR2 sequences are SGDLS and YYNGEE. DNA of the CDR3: TGTGCCAGCAGCGCTCAGAGCACAGATACGCAGTATTTT. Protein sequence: CASSAQSTDTQYF. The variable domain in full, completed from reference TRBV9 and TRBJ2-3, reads DSGVTQTPKHLITATGQRVTLRCSPRSGDLSVYWYQQSLDQGLQFLIQYYNGEERAKGNILERFSAQQFPDLHSELNLSSLELGDSALYFCASSAQSTDTQYFGPGTRLTVL.

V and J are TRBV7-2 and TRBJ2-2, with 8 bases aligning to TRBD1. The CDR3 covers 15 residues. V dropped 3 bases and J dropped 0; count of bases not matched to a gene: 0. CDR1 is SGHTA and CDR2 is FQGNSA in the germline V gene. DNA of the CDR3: TGTGCCAGCAGCTTGGGACAGGCGAACACCGGGGAGCTGTTTTTT. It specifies CASSLGQANTGELFF.

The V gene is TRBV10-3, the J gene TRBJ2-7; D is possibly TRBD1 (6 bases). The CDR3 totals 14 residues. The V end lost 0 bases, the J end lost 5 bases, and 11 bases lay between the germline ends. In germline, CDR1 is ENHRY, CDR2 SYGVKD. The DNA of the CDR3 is TGTGCCATCAGTGAGTCAAGGGGGATCGACGAGCAGTACTTC. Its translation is CAISESRGIDEQYF.

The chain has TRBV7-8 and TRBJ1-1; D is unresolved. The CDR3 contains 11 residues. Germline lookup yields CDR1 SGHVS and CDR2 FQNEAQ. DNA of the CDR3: TGTGGTGAGCCAAATAGGGATGAAGCTTTCTTT. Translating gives CGEPNRDEAFF.

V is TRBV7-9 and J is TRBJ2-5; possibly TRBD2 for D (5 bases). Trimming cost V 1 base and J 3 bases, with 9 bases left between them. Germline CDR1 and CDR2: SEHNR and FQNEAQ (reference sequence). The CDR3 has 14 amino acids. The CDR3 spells CASSLGRAEETQYF. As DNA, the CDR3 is TGTGCCAGCAGCTTAGGGCGGGCGGAAGAGACCCAGTACTTC. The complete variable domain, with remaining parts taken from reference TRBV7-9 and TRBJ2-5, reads DTGVSQNPRHKITKRGQNVTFRCDPISEHNRLYWYRQTLGQGPEFLTYFQNEAQLEKSRLLSDRFSAERPKGSFSTLEIQRTEQGDSAMYLCASSLGRAEETQYFGPGTRLLVL.

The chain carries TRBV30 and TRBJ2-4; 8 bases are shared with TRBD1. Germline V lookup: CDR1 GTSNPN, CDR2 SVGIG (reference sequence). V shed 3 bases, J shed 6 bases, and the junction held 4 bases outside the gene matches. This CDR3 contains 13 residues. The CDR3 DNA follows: TGTGCCTGGAGCACTCAGGGGGCAAACATTCAGTACTTC. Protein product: CAWSTQGANIQYF.

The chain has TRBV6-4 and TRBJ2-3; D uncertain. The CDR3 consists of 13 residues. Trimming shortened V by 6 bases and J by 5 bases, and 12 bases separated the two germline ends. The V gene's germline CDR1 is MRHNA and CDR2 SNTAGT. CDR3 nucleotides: TGTGCCAGCAGCGAATACTTGGAAGATACGCAGTATTTT. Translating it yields CASSEYLEDTQYF.